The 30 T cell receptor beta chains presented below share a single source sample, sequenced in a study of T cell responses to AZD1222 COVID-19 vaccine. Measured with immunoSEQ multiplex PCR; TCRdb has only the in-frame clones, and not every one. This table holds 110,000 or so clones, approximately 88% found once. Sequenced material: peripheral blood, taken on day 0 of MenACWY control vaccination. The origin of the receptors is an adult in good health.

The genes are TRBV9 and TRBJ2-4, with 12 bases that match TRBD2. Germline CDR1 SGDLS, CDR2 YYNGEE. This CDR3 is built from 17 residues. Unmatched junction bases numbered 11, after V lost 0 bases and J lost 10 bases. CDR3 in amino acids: CASSVATWTSGKGIQYF. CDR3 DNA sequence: TGTGCCAGCAGCGTAGCTACCTGGACTAGCGGGAAAGGTATTCAGTACTTC.

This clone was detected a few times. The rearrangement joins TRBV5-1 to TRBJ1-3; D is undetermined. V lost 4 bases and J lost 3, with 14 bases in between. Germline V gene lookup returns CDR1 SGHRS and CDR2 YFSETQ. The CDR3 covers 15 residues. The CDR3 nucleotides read TGCGCCAGCAGCGACCCGCTAGGTAGTGGAAACACCATATATTTT. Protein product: CASSDPLGSGNTIYF.

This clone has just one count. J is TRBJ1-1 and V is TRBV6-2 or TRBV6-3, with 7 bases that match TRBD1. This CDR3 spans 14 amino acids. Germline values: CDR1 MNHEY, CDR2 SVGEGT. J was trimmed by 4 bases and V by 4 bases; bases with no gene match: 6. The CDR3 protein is CASSSTGRSTEAFF. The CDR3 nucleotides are TGTGCCAGCAGTTCGACAGGGAGGAGCACTGAAGCTTTCTTT.

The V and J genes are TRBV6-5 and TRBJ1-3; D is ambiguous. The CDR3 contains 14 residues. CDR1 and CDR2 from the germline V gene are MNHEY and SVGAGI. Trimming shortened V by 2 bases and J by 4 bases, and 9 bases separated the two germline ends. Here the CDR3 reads CASSYGSSGNTIYF. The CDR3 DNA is TGTGCCAGCAGTTACGGGTCGTCCGGAAACACCATATATTTT.

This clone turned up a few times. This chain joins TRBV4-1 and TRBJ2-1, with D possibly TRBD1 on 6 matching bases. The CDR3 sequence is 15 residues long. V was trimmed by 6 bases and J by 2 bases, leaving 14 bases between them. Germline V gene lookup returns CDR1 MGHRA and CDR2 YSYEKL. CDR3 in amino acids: CASRERGDTYNEQFF. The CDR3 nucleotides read TGCGCCAGCAGAGAAAGAGGGGACACCTACAATGAGCAGTTCTTC.

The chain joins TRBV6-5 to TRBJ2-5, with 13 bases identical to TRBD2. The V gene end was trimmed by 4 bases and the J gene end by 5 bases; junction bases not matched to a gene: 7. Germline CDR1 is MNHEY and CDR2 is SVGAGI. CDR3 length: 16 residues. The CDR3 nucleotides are TGTGCCAGCAGTTCCCCGGGACTAGCGGGGTTGGAGACCCAGTACTTC. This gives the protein CASSSPGLAGLETQYF.

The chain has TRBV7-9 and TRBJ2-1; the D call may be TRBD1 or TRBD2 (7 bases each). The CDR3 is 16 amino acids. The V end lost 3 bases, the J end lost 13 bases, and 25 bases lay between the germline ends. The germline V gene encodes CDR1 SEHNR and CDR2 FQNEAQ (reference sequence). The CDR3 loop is CASSLGGTATVRGQFF. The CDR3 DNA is TGTGCCAGCAGCTTGGGGGGGACAGCCACAGTGCGCGGCCAGTTCTTC.

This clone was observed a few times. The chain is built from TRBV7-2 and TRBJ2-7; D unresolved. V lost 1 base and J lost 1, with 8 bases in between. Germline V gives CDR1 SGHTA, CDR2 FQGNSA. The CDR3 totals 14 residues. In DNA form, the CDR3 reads TGTGCCAGCAGCTTAGAGGTCCGGTCCTACGAGCAGTACTTC. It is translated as CASSLEVRSYEQYF.

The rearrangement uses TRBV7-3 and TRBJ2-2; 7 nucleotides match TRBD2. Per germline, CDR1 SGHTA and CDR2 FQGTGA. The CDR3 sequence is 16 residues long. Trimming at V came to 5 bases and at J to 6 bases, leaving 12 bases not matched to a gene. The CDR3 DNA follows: TGTGCCAGCAGCGCCGATCCAGGACTAGTATCCGGGGAGCTGTTTTTT. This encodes CASSADPGLVSGELFF.

CDR3 bases: TGTGCCAATACGGATAGCAATCAGCCCCAGCATTTT. It yields the protein CANTDSNQPQHF. The chain uses TRBV25-1 and TRBJ1-5, with unresolved D. The ends were cut back, 10 bases at V and 0 bases at J, with 7 bases in the middle. The CDR3 consists of 12 residues. CDR1 MGHDK and CDR2 SYGVNS come from the germline V gene. Variable domain in full (rest from reference TRBV25-1 and TRBJ1-5): EADIYQTPRYLVIGTGKKITLECSQTMGHDKMYWYQQDPGMELHLIHYSYGVNSTEKGDLSSESTVSRIRTEHFPLTLESARPSHTSQYLCANTDSNQPQHFGDGTRLSIL.

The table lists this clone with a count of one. The CDR3 loop reads CSASLSNEKLFF. In DNA, the CDR3 is TGCAGTGCTAGTCTAAGTAATGAAAAACTGTTTTTT. The chain links TRBV20-1 to TRBJ1-4; D not certain. The CDR3 runs 12 residues. Germline V CDR1 and CDR2: DFQATT, SNEGSKA (reference sequence). V was cut by 3 bases and J by 4 bases, with 6 bases left in between.

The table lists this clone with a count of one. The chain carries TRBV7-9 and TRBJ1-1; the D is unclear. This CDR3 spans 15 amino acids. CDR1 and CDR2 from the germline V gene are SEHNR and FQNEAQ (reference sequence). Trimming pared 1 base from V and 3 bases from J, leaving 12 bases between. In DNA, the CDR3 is TGTGCCAGCAGCTTAGTTGGAGGTCGGGACACTGAAGCTTTCTTT. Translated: CASSLVGGRDTEAFF.

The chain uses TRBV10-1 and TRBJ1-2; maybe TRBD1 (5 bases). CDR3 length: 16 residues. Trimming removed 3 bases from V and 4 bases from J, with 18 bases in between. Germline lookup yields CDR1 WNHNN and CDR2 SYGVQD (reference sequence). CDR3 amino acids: CASSEGRGRQFYGYTF. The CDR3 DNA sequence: TGCGCCAGCAGTGAAGGGCGGGGCAGACAATTCTATGGCTACACCTTC.

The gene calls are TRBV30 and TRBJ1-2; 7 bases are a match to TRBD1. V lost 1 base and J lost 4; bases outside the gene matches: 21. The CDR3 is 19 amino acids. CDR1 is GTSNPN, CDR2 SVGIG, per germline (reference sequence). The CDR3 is CAWSATWTGARGSLYGYTF. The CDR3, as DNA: TGTGCCTGGAGTGCGACTTGGACAGGAGCTAGAGGCTCCCTCTATGGCTACACCTTC.

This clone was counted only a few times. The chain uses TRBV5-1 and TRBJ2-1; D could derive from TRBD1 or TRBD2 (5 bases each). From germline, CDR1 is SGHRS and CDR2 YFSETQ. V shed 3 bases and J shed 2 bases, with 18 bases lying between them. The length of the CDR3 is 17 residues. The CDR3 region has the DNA TGCGCCAGCAGCTCCACCGGGACCTCCACGGCCTACAATGAGCAGTTCTTC. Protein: CASSSTGTSTAYNEQFF.

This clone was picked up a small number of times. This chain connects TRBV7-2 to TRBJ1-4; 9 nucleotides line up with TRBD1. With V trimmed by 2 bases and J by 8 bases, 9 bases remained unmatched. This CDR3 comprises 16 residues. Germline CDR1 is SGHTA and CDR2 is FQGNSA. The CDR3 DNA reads TGTGCCAGCAGCTTAACCCCGGGACAGGGCGGGGAAAAACTGTTTTTT. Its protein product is CASSLTPGQGGEKLFF.

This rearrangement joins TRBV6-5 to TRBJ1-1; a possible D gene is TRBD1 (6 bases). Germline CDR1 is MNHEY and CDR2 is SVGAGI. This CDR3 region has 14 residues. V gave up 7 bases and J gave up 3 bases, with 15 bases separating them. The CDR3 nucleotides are TGTGCCAGCACGGAGTGGGGGCGCCACACTGAAGCTTTCTTT. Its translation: CASTEWGRHTEAFF.

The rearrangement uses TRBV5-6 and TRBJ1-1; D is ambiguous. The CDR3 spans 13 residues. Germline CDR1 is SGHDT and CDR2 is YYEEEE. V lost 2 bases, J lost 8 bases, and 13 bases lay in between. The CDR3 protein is CASSFGLWREAFF. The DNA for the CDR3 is TGTGCCAGCAGCTTTGGTTTGTGGAGGGAAGCTTTCTTT.

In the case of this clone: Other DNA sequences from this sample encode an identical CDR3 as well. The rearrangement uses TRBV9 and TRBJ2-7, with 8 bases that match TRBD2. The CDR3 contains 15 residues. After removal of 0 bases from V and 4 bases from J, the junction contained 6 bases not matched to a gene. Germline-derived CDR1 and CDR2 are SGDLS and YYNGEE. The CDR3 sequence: CASSVASGGLYEQYF. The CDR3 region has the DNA TGTGCCAGCAGCGTAGCGTCGGGAGGGCTATACGAGCAGTACTTC. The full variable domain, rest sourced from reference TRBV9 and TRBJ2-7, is DSGVTQTPKHLITATGQRVTLRCSPRSGDLSVYWYQQSLDQGLQFLIQYYNGEERAKGNILERFSAQQFPDLHSELNLSSLELGDSALYFCASSVASGGLYEQYFGPGTRLTVT.

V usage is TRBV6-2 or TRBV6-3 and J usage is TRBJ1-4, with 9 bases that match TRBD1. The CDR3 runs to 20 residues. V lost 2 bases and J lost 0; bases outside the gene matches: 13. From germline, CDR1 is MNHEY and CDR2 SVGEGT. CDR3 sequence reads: CASSYLNAGQGYSTNEKLFF. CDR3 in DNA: TGTGCCAGCAGTTACCTCAACGCGGGACAGGGATACTCAACTAATGAAAAACTGTTTTTT.

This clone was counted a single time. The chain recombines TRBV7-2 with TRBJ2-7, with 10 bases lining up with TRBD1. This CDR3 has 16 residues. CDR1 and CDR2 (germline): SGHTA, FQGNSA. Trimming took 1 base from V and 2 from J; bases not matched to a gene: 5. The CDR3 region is CASSLDRTGGAYEQYF. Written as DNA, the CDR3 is TGTGCCAGCAGCTTAGACCGGACAGGGGGGGCCTACGAGCAGTACTTC.

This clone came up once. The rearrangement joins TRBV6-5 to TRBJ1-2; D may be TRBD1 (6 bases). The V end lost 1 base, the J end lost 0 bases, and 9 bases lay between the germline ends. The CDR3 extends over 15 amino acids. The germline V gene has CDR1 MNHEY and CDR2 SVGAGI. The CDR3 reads CASSYLQGANYGYTF. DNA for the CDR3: TGTGCCAGCAGTTACTTACAGGGAGCTAACTATGGCTACACCTTC.

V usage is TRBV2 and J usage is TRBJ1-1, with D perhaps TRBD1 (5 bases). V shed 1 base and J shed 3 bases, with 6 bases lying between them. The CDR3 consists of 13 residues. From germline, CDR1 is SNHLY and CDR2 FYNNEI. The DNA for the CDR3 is TGTGCCAGCAGTGAAGGGGGCCACACTGAAGCTTTCTTT. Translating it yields CASSEGGHTEAFF.

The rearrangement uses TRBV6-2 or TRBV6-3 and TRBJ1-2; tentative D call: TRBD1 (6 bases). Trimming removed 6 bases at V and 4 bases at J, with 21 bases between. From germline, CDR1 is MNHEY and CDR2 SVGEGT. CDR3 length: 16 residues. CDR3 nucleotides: TGTGCCAGCAGCCACAAACAGGGCACGATTCTCTATGGCTACACCTTC. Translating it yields CASSHKQGTILYGYTF.

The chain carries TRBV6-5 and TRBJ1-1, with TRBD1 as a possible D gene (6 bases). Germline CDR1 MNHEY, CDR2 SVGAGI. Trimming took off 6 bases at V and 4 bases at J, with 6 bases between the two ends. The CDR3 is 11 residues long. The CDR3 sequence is CASSRGTEAFF. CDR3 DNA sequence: TGTGCCAGCAGCAGGGGCACTGAAGCTTTCTTT.

The CDR3 loop reads CASSFRGPGGNTEAFF. CDR3 DNA sequence: TGTGCCAGCAGCTTTCGGGGGCCCGGGGGGAACACTGAAGCTTTCTTT. V is TRBV11-2 and J is TRBJ1-1, with D perhaps matching TRBD1 (6 bases). Germline V gives CDR1 SGHAT, CDR2 FQNNGV. CDR3 length: 16 amino acids. Between the trimmed V and J ends, which lost 3 bases and 1 base, there was a span of 15 bases.

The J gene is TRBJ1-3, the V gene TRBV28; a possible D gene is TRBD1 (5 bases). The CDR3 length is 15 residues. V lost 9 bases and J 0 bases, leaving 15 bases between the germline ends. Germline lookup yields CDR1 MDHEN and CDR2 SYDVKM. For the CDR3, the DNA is TGTGCCAGTGGGGGGGGGATTCTCTCTGGAAACACCATATATTTT. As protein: CASGGGILSGNTIYF. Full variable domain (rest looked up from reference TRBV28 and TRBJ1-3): DVKVTQSSRYLVKRTGEKVFLECVQDMDHENMFWYRQDPGLGLRLIYFSYDVKMKEKGDIPEGYSVSREKKERFSLILESASTNQTSMYLCASGGGILSGNTIYFGEGSWLTVV.

The CDR3 DNA reads as TGTGCCAGCAGTTTAGTCTCTTACATTGGAGGCTCTGGGGCCAACGTCCTGACTTTC. Its translation is CASSLVSYIGGSGANVLTF. This chain connects TRBV28 to TRBJ2-6; TRBD2 is a possible D gene (5 bases). Trimming took 2 bases from V and 0 from J, leaving 17 bases between them. This CDR3 has 19 residues. Germline assignment: CDR1 MDHEN and CDR2 SYDVKM. Using reference TRBV28 and TRBJ2-6 for the parts outside the CDR3, the full variable domain is DVKVTQSSRYLVKRTGEKVFLECVQDMDHENMFWYRQDPGLGLRLIYFSYDVKMKEKGDIPEGYSVSREKKERFSLILESASTNQTSMYLCASSLVSYIGGSGANVLTFGAGSRLTVL.

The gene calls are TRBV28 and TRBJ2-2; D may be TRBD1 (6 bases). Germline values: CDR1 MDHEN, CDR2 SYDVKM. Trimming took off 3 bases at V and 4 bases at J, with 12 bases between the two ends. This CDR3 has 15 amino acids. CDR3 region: CASSFLTGPTGELFF. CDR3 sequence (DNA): TGTGCCAGCAGTTTTCTTACAGGGCCCACCGGGGAGCTGTTTTTT. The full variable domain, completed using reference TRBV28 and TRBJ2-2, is DVKVTQSSRYLVKRTGEKVFLECVQDMDHENMFWYRQDPGLGLRLIYFSYDVKMKEKGDIPEGYSVSREKKERFSLILESASTNQTSMYLCASSFLTGPTGELFFGEGSRLTVL.

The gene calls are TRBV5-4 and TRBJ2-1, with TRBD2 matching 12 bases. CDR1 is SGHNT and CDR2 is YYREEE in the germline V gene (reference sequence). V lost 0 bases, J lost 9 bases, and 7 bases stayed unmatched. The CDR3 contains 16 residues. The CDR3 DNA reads TGTGCCAGCAGCTTGGCCCTAGCGGGGGGGACAGGTGAGCAGTTCTTC. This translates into CASSLALAGGTGEQFF.